One sample yielded the 8 T cell receptor beta chains listed below, sequenced in a study of tumor-infiltrating lymphocytes in localized non-small cell lung cancer. Only in-frame clones appear in the TCRdb table, and some are missing; sequencing was by immunoSEQ multiplex PCR. Among about 12,000 clones listed, around 86% were seen once. The sequencing sample was made of lung tumor tissue. Every receptor here comes from a human donor with non-small cell lung cancer.

The V and J genes are TRBV10-3 and TRBJ2-5; TRBD2 aligns across 8 bases. This CDR3 region has 15 residues. J was trimmed by 4 bases and V by 5 bases; bases with no gene match: 9. Germline V lookup: CDR1 ENHRY, CDR2 SYGVKD. The CDR3 nucleotides read TGTGCCATCAGTAATCCGGGACTAGGTGGAGAGACCCAGTACTTC. Its protein product is CAISNPGLGGETQYF.

This chain uses TRBV28 with TRBJ2-7, with 12 bases aligning to TRBD1. V was clipped by 3 bases and J by 7 bases; unmatched bases: 7. Germline V gene lookup returns CDR1 MDHEN and CDR2 SYDVKM. This CDR3 region has 15 residues. CDR3 DNA: TGTGCCAGCAGTTTGGGGGGGACAGGGGGCGTAGAGCAGTACTTC. This encodes CASSLGGTGGVEQYF.

CDR3 residues: CAISDTRGLAGYEQFF. CDR3 DNA: TGTGCCATCAGTGACACCCGGGGACTAGCGGGGTATGAGCAGTTCTTC. V is TRBV10-3 and J is TRBJ2-1; 13 nucleotides line up with TRBD2. Trimming took 3 bases from V and 8 from J; bases not matched to a gene: 7. Germline CDR1 and CDR2: ENHRY and SYGVKD. The CDR3 is 16 residues long.

The chain has TRBV6-5 and TRBJ2-7; TRBD2 matches 13 bases. Germline V gene sequence: CDR1 MNHEY, CDR2 SVGAGI. The CDR3 is made up of 15 amino acids. V lost 4 bases and J lost 0; bases outside the gene matches: 0. CDR3 loop: CASSWTSGSSYEQYF. The CDR3 nucleotides are TGTGCCAGCAGTTGGACTAGCGGGAGCTCCTACGAGCAGTACTTC.

The V and J genes are TRBV18 and TRBJ1-5; no firm D call. V lost 3 bases to trimming and J lost 6 bases, with 18 bases between them. In germline, CDR1 is KGHSH, CDR2 LQKENI. The CDR3 has 16 amino acids. CDR3 residues: CASSPFGPQTSQPQHF. Written as DNA, the CDR3 is TGTGCCAGCTCACCTTTCGGACCTCAGACAAGTCAGCCCCAGCATTTT.

In DNA form, the CDR3 reads TGTGCCAGCAGATTTTTACAGGGGATCCAGAACACTGAAGCTTTCTTT. It is translated as CASRFLQGIQNTEAFF. The J gene is TRBJ1-1, the V gene TRBV27; 7 nucleotides agree with TRBD1. CDR3 length equals 16 residues. J lost 1 base, V lost 6 bases, and 11 bases had no gene match. Germline CDR1 is MNHEY and CDR2 is SMNVEV (reference sequence).

The chain links TRBV5-5 to TRBJ2-7; TRBD2 agrees at 11 bases. Germline CDR1 reads SGHKS; CDR2 reads YYEKEE (reference sequence). The J segment lost 3 bases and the V segment lost 0 bases, leaving 2 bases of the junction unmatched. CDR3 length equals 15 residues. This chain's CDR3 is CASSLELAGVYEQYF. Written as DNA, the CDR3 is TGTGCCAGCAGCTTGGAACTAGCGGGGGTCTACGAGCAGTACTTC.

This chain joins TRBV20-1 and TRBJ2-1; perhaps TRBD2 as D (5 bases). Looked up from germline, CDR1 is DFQATT and CDR2 is SNEGSKA (reference sequence). This CDR3 is built from 11 residues. The ends were cut back, 6 bases at V and 5 bases at J, with 8 bases in the middle. CDR3 bases: TGCAGTGCCAGCGGTAACAATGAGCAGTTCTTC. As protein: CSASGNNEQFF.